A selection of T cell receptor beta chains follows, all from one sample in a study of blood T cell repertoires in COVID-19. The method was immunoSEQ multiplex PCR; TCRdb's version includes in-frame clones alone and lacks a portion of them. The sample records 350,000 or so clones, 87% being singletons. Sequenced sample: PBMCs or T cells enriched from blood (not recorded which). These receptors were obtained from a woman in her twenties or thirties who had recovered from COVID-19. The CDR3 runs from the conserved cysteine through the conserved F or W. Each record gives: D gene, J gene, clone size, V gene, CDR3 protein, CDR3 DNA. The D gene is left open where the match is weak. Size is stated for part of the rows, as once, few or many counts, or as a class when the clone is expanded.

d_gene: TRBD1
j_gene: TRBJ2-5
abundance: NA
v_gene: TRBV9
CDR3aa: CASSVGTGGSLKETQYF
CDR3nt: TGTGCCAGCAGCGTTGGGACAGGGGGCTCTCTAAAAGAGACCCAGTACTTC

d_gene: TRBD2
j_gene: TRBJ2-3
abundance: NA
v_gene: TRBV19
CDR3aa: CASHRGGGTDTQYF
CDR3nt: TGTGCCAGTCACCGGGGGGGTGGCACAGATACGCAGTATTTT

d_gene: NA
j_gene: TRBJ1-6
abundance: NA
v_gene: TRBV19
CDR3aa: CASNEYNSPLHF
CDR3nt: TGTGCCAGTAACGAGTATAATTCACCCCTCCACTTT

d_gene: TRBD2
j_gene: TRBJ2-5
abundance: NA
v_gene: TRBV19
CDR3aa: CASRSGEQETQYF
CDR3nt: TGTGCCAGCAGGAGCGGGGAACAAGAGACCCAGTACTTC

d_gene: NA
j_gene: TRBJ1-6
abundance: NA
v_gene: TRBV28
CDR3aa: CASSLAGAHNSPLHF
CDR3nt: TGTGCCAGCAGTTTGGCGGGGGCCCATAATTCACCCCTCCACTTT

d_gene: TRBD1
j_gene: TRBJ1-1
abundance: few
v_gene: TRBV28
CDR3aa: CASSLSGGGTEAFF
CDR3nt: TGTGCCAGCAGTTTATCAGGGGGCGGCACTGAAGCTTTCTTT

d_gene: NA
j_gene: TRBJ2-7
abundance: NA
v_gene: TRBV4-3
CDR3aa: CASSQDPHGEQYF
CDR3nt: TGCGCCAGCAGCCAAGACCCGCACGGCGAGCAGTACTTC

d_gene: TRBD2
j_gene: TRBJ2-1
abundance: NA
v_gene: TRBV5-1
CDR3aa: CASSSSGGAGYNEQFF
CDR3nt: TGCGCCAGCAGCTCTAGCGGGGGGGCCGGCTACAATGAGCAGTTCTTC

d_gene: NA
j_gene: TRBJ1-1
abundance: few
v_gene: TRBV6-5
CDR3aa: CASSYSGGTEAFF
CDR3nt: TGTGCCAGCAGTTACTCGGGGGGCACTGAAGCTTTCTTT

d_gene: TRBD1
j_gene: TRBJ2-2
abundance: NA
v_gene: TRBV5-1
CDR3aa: CASSTGTATGELFF
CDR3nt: TGCGCCAGCAGCACAGGGACAGCCACCGGGGAGCTGTTTTTT

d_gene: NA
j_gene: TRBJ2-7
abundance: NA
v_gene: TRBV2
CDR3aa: CASRPDRLSYEQYF
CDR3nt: TGTGCCAGCAGGCCAGACAGGTTGTCCTACGAGCAGTACTTC

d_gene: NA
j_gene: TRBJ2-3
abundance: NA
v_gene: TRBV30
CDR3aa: CAWSVGGSTDTQYF
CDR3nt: TGTGCCTGGAGTGTAGGCGGTAGCACAGATACGCAGTATTTT

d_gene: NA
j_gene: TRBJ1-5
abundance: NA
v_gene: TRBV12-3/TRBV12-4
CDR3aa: CASSRGEDQPQHF
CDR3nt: TGTGCCAGCAGTCGCGGGGAGGATCAGCCCCAGCATTTT

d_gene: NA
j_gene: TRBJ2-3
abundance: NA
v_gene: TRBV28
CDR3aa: CASSLGVVIPDTQYF
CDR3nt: TGTGCCAGCAGTTTGGGAGTGGTGATTCCAGATACGCAGTATTTT

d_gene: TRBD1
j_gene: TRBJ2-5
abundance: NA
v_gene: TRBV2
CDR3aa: CASSQRPQGEETQYF
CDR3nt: TGTGCCAGCAGTCAAAGACCTCAGGGGGAAGAGACCCAGTACTTC

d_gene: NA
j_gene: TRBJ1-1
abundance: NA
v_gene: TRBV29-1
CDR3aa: CSARGGQGTEAFF
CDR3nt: TGCAGCGCCCGAGGTGGTCAGGGCACTGAAGCTTTCTTT

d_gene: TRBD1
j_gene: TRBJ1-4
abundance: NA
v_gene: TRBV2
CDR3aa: CASSPDRTNEKLFF
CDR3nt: TGTGCCAGCAGTCCGGACAGGACGAATGAAAAACTGTTTTTT

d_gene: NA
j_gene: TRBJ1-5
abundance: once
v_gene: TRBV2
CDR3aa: CASSDFKGHGNQPQHF
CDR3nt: TGTGCCAGCAGTGACTTTAAGGGGCACGGCAATCAGCCCCAGCATTTT

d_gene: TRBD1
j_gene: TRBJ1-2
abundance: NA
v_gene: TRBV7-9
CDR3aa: CASSQRSGQEVVNGYTF
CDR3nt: TGTGCCAGCAGCCAGAGAAGCGGACAGGAGGTAGTGAATGGCTACACCTTC

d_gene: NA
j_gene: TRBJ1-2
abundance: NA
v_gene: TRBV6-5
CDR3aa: CASSPLSYGYTF
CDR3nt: TGTGCCAGCAGCCCCCTGAGTTATGGCTACACCTTC

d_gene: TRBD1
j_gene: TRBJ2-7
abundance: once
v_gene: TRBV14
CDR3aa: CASSQGTGGFYEQYF
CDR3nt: TGTGCCAGCAGCCAAGGGACAGGGGGGTTCTACGAGCAGTACTTC

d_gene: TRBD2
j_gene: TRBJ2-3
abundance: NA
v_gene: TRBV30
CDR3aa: CAWSGGGDTQYF
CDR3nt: TGTGCCTGGAGTGGCGGGGGGGATACGCAGTATTTT

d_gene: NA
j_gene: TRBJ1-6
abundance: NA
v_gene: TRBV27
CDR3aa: CASSFRVENSPLHF
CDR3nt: TGTGCCAGTTCTTTCAGGGTTGAGAATTCACCCCTCCACTTT

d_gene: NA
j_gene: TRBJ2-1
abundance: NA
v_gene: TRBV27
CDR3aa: CASSFRGSNEQFF
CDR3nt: TGTGCCAGCAGTTTCCGGGGGAGCAATGAGCAGTTCTTC

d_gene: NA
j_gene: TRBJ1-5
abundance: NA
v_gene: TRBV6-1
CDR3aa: CASSEVREGHQPQHF
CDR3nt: TGTGCCAGCAGTGAGGTCAGGGAGGGTCATCAGCCCCAGCATTTT

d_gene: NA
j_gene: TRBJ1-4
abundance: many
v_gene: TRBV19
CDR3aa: CASSMSGAATNEKLFF
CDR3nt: TGTGCCAGTAGTATGTCAGGGGCTGCAACTAATGAAAAACTGTTTTTT

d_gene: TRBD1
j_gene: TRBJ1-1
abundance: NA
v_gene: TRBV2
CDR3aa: CASRAPDRGRQDTEAFF
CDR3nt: TGTGCCAGCAGGGCCCCCGACAGGGGGCGGCAGGACACTGAAGCTTTCTTT

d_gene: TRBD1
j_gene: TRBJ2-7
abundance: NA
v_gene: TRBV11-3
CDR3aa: CASSQGTGLPYEQYF
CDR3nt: TGTGCCAGCAGCCAAGGGACAGGCTTACCCTACGAGCAGTACTTC

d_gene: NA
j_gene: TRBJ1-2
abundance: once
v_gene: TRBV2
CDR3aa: CASSGDSYGYTF
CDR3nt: TGTGCCAGCAGTGGTGACAGCTATGGCTACACCTTC

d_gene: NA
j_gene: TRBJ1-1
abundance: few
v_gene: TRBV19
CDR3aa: CASTQGKGTEAFF
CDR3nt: TGTGCCAGTACACAGGGTAAGGGGACTGAAGCTTTCTTT

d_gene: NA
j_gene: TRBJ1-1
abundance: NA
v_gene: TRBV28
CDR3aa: CASSSHWGPKNTEAFF
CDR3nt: TGTGCCAGCAGTTCCCATTGGGGGCCCAAGAACACTGAAGCTTTCTTT

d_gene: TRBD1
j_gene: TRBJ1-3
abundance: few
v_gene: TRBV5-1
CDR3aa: CASSQGTASSGNTIYF
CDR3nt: TGCGCCAGCAGCCAGGGGACAGCTAGCTCTGGAAACACCATATATTTT

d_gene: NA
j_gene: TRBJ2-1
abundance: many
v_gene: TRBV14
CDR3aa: CASSQGRTTSYNEQFF
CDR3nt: TGTGCCAGCAGCCAAGGCCGGACAACCTCCTACAATGAGCAGTTCTTC

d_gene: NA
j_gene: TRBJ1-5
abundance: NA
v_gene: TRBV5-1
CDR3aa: CASRADGNQPQHF
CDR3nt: TGCGCCAGCAGAGCGGACGGCAATCAGCCCCAGCATTTT

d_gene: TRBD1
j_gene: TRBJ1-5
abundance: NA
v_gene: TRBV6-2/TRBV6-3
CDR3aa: CASSYIPGYRDRGYSNQPQHF
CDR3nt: TGTGCCAGCAGTTATATACCGGGTTACCGGGACAGGGGCTATAGCAATCAGCCCCAGCATTTT

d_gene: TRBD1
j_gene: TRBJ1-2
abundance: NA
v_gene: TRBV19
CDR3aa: CASSTTGGPYGYTF
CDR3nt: TGTGCCAGTAGTACCACAGGGGGCCCTTATGGCTACACCTTC

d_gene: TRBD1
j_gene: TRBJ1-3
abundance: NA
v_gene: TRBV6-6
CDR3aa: CASSWGQASGNTIYF
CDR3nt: TGTGCCAGCAGTTGGGGACAGGCCTCTGGAAACACCATATATTTT

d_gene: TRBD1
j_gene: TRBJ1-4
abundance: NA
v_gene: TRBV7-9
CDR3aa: CASSLAKGQGNEKLFF
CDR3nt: TGTGCCAGCAGCTTAGCAAAGGGACAGGGGAATGAAAAACTGTTTTTT

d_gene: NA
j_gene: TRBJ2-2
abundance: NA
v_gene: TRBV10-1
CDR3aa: CASSESSGPNTGELFF
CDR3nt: TGCGCCAGCAGTGAGTCGTCAGGGCCGAACACCGGGGAGCTGTTTTTT

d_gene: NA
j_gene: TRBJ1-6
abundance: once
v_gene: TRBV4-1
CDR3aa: CASSQDTILGQGNSPLHF
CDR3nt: TGCGCCAGCAGCCAAGATACTATCCTGGGGCAGGGGAATTCACCCCTCCACTTT

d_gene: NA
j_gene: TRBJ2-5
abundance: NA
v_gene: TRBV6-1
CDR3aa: CASSEVRETQYF
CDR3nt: TGTGCCAGCAGTGAAGTTCGGGAGACCCAGTACTTC

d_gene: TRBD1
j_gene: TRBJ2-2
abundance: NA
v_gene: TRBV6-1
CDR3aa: CASSDEPGQSTVTPPGELFF
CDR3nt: TGTGCCAGCAGTGACGAACCGGGACAGTCTACGGTTACTCCCCCCGGGGAGCTGTTTTTT

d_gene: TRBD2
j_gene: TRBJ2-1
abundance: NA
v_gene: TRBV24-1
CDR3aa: CATSDLNTGTSNEQFF
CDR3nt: TGTGCCACCAGTGATTTGAATACCGGGACTAGCAATGAGCAGTTCTTC

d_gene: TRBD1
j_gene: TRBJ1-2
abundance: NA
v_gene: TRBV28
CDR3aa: CASTDQGVHFYGYTF
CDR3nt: TGTGCCAGTACCGATCAGGGGGTACACTTCTATGGCTACACCTTC

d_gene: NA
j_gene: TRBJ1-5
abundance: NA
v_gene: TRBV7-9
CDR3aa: CASSQAGVEPQHF
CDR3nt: TGTGCCAGCAGCCAGGCTGGTGTCGAGCCCCAGCATTTT

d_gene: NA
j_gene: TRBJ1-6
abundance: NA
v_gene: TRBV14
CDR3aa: CASKHLGQYNSPLHF
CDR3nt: TGTGCCAGCAAACACCTAGGACAGTATAATTCACCCCTCCACTTT

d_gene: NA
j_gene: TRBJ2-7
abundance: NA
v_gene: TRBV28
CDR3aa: CASRVGLTYEQYF
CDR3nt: TGTGCCAGCAGGGTGGGACTTACCTACGAGCAGTACTTC

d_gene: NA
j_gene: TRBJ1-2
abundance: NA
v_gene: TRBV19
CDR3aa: CASSPLGQGFYGYTF
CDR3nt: TGTGCCAGTAGCCCCCTGGGTCAGGGGTTCTATGGCTACACCTTC

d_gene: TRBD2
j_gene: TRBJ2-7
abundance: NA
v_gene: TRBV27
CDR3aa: CASSLGWGGYAEYF
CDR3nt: TGTGCCAGCAGTTTAGGGTGGGGGGGATACGCGGAGTACTTC

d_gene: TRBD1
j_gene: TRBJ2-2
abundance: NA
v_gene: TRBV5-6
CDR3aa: CASSPRDRGLRELFF
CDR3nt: TGTGCCAGCAGCCCCCGGGACAGGGGGCTCCGGGAGCTGTTTTTT

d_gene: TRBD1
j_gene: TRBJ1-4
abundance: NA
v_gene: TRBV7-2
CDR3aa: CASSPGTGANEKLFF
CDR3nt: TGTGCCAGCAGCCCTGGGACAGGGGCTAATGAAAAACTGTTTTTT

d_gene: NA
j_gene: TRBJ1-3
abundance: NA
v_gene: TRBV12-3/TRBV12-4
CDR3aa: CASSRRGNTIYF
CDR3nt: TGTGCCAGCAGTCGGCGGGGAAACACCATATATTTT